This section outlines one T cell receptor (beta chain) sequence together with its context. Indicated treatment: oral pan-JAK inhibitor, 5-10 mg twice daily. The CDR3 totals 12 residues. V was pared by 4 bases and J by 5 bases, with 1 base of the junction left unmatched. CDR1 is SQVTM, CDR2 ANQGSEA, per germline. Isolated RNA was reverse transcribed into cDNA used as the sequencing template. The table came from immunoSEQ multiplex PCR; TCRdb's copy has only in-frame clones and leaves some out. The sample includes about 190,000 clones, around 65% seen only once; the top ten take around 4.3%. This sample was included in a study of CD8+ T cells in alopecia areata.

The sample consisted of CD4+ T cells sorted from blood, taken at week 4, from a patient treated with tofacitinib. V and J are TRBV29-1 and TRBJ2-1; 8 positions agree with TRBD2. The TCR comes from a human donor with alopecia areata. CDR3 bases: TGCAGCGTTGTACTAGCGGACAATGAGCAGTTCTTC. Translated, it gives CSVVLADNEQFF.